A selection of T cell receptor beta chains follows, all from one sample in a study of OX40 agonist ivuxolimab in advanced cancers. This table comes from immunoSEQ multiplex PCR, and its TCRdb copy is limited to in-frame clones, with some not included. The sample has 60,000 to 90,000 clones; 80% to 90% are singletons. This specimen was CD4+ or CD8+ T cells sorted from blood, taken in a trial of the OX40 agonist ivuxolimab. Every receptor here comes from an adult with an advanced solid tumor such as melanoma, head and neck, liver or kidney cancer. The CDR3 runs from the conserved cysteine through the conserved F or W. The order of the fields is J gene, clone size, D gene, V gene, CDR3 protein, CDR3 DNA. The D gene is left open where the match is weak. The listing skips clone size in some rows; elsewhere it reads once, few, many or a size class.

J gene: TRBJ2-5; clone size: once; D gene: TRBD1; V gene: TRBV29-1; CDR3 protein: CSHNQGAGETQYF; CDR3 DNA: TGCAGCCATAACCAGGGGGCAGGGGAGACCCAGTACTTC
J gene: TRBJ2-7; clone size: -; D gene: -; V gene: TRBV27; CDR3 protein: CASSFSAGYEQYF; CDR3 DNA: TGTGCCAGCAGTTTTTCGGCCGGCTACGAGCAGTACTTC
J gene: TRBJ1-4; clone size: -; D gene: TRBD1; V gene: TRBV6-5; CDR3 protein: CATGTVNEKLFF; CDR3 DNA: TGTGCCACCGGGACAGTGAATGAAAAACTGTTTTTT
J gene: TRBJ2-3; clone size: -; D gene: -; V gene: TRBV7-9; CDR3 protein: CASSRHRVEDTQYF; CDR3 DNA: TGTGCCAGCAGCCGCCACAGGGTTGAGGATACGCAGTATTTT
J gene: TRBJ1-1; clone size: -; D gene: -; V gene: TRBV5-1; CDR3 protein: CASSLEGTTAAFF; CDR3 DNA: TGCGCCAGCAGCTTGGAAGGGACTACGGCAGCTTTCTTT
J gene: TRBJ1-2; clone size: medium-sized; D gene: -; V gene: TRBV7-2; CDR3 protein: CASSPSQGARGGYTF; CDR3 DNA: TGTGCCAGCAGCCCCAGCCAGGGAGCACGTGGTGGCTACACCTTC
J gene: TRBJ2-1; clone size: -; D gene: -; V gene: TRBV15; CDR3 protein: CATSPPGLSYNEQFF; CDR3 DNA: TGTGCCACCAGCCCACCCGGGCTATCTTACAATGAGCAGTTCTTC
J gene: TRBJ2-6; clone size: -; D gene: -; V gene: TRBV7-2; CDR3 protein: CASTRDTGGSGANVLTF; CDR3 DNA: TGTGCCAGCACCCGGGACACGGGTGGCTCTGGGGCCAACGTCCTGACTTTC
J gene: TRBJ1-1; clone size: -; D gene: -; V gene: TRBV9; CDR3 protein: CASSPQTEAFF; CDR3 DNA: TGTGCCAGCAGCCCCCAAACTGAAGCTTTCTTT
J gene: TRBJ2-1; clone size: -; D gene: TRBD2; V gene: TRBV30; CDR3 protein: CAWDISSGRVSYNEQFF; CDR3 DNA: TGTGCCTGGGACATATCTAGCGGGAGAGTTTCCTACAATGAGCAGTTCTTC
J gene: TRBJ1-2; clone size: -; D gene: -; V gene: TRBV11-2; CDR3 protein: CASSLSRGSYGYTF; CDR3 DNA: TGTGCCAGCAGCTTATCTAGGGGCTCCTATGGCTACACCTTC
J gene: TRBJ1-5; clone size: -; D gene: -; V gene: TRBV6-6; CDR3 protein: CASSYSSGYSNQPQHF; CDR3 DNA: TGTGCCAGCAGTTACTCGAGCGGGTATAGCAATCAGCCCCAGCATTTT